Each of the 5 T cell receptor beta chains below was sequenced from the same sample in a study of blood T cell repertoires in COVID-19. The protocol was immunoSEQ multiplex PCR, while the TCRdb copy is restricted to in-frame clones and leaves out a portion. The table shows more than 60,000 clones, with 80% to 90% occurring only once. Sequenced sample: peripheral blood. The receptor set was obtained from a man aged 50-60 years with active COVID-19.

The chain uses TRBV18 and TRBJ2-5; possibly TRBD1 for D (6 bases). Per germline, CDR1 KGHSH and CDR2 LQKENI. The CDR3 totals 13 residues. Trimming took 3 bases from V and 4 from J, leaving 9 bases between them. CDR3 nucleotide sequence: TGTGCCAGCTCACCCCGGGACACAGAGACCCAGTACTTC. Translation: CASSPRDTETQYF. The variable domain in full, completed from reference TRBV18 and TRBJ2-5, reads NAGVMQNPRHLVRRRGQEARLRCSPMKGHSHVYWYRQLPEEGLKFMVYLQKENIIDESGMPKERFSAEFPKEGPSILRIQQVVRGDSAAYFCASSPRDTETQYFGPGTRLLVL.

This chain links TRBV28 with TRBJ1-4; TRBD1 agrees at 7 bases. CDR1 is MDHEN and CDR2 is SYDVKM in the germline V gene. The J segment lost 6 bases and the V segment lost 6 bases, leaving 7 bases of the junction unmatched. This CDR3 comprises 14 residues. The CDR3 region is CASSLDREDEKLFF. CDR3 sequence (DNA): TGTGCCAGCAGCCTAGACAGGGAGGATGAAAAACTGTTTTTT.

J is TRBJ2-1 and V is TRBV23-1; 8 nucleotides agree with TRBD2. TRBV23-1 is an ORF, with its function uncertain. The ends lost 6 bases at V and 0 bases at J; junction bases unmatched: 13. The CDR3 loop spans 18 amino acids. The CDR3 protein is CASSPGREVTHSYNEQFF. DNA of the CDR3: TGCGCCAGCAGCCCTGGGCGGGAGGTTACTCACTCCTACAATGAGCAGTTCTTC.

This clone was observed a single time. This chain links TRBV5-1 with TRBJ1-2; D may be TRBD1 (5 bases). Germline values: CDR1 SGHRS, CDR2 YFSETQ. Trimming cost V 0 bases and J 8 bases, with 8 bases left between them. This CDR3 is built from 12 residues. The CDR3 protein is CASSLATEGYTF. DNA for the CDR3: TGCGCCAGCAGCTTGGCGACAGAGGGCTACACCTTC. The complete variable domain, with remaining parts taken from reference TRBV5-1 and TRBJ1-2, reads KAGVTQTPRYLIKTRGQQVTLSCSPISGHRSVSWYQQTPGQGLQFLFEYFSETQRNKGNFPGRFSGRQFSNSRSEMNVSTLELGDSALYLCASSLATEGYTFGSGTRLTVV.

This clone was found a few times. The genes are TRBV19 and TRBJ1-1; D is perhaps TRBD1 (5 bases). Trimming pared 7 bases from V and 3 bases from J, leaving 15 bases between. The CDR3 is made up of 14 amino acids. CDR1 and CDR2 (germline): LNHDA, SQIVND (reference sequence). CDR3 in DNA: TGTGCCAGTAAAGCTTCAGGGCTTCACACTGAAGCTTTCTTT. This translates into CASKASGLHTEAFF.